This T cell receptor (beta chain) appears in the sequencing data of a study of a mutant IDH1 vaccine in newly diagnosed glioma. TCRdb keeps only in-frame clones here, not all; method: immunoSEQ multiplex PCR. The sample shows some 120,000 clones, around three quarters of them seen only once. As to time point: week 11, during vaccination. Vaccination used 300 ug of mutant IDH1 20-mer peptide per dose, with topical imiquimod. Astrocytomas that were new, WHO grade 3 or 4, IDH1-mutant and ATRX-lost were present in the donors. Regarding this clone: Its antigen remains unidentified.

Sequenced here: PBMCs, sampled from a glioma patient whose treatment included an IDH1 peptide vaccine. The receptor comes from a man aged 35 to 55 with glioma.

The CDR3 is CASSYSRAPTYEQYF. The CDR3, as DNA: TGTGCCAGCAGTTACTCCAGGGCCCCGACCTACGAGCAGTACTTC. The rearrangement links TRBV6-5 to TRBJ2-7; possibly TRBD1 for D (5 bases). The CDR3 consists of 15 residues. Germline CDR1 MNHEY, CDR2 SVGAGI. Trimming shortened V by 0 bases and J by 2 bases, and 11 bases separated the two germline ends.